Sequencing of this T cell receptor beta chain was carried out in a study of T-cell memory formation after mild COVID-19. Overall study results and limits: Memory from before infection featured some responding clones, which suggests cross-reactive memory joined. Clones that got smaller from day 15 to 85 had even CD4/CD8, while clones growing later tipped toward CD4+. Contracting CD4+ clones were located mainly in CM and EM, and CD8+ clones in EMRA.

TCRdb re-analysed the 5' RACE reads in MiXCR, keeping a single row per CDR3 protein. The table shows more than 150,000 distinct CDR3 sequences, with around 21% occurring only once. A remark on this clonotype: The antigen is not known.

Sequencing was carried out using PBMCs or a T cell subset sorted from them (not recorded which). The receptor was derived from an adult woman who had mild COVID-19 (a few samples of this study predate the infection). Cell type and time point are not known.

DNA for the CDR3: TGCAGTGCTCCCCGGGACAGGGGGGGGACTGAAGCTTTCTTT. Translated: CSAPRDRGGTEAFF. The V call is TRBV20-1, the J call TRBJ1-1; 11 bases align to TRBD1. The CDR3 contains 14 residues. After removal of 5 bases from V and 5 bases from J, the junction contained 7 bases not matched to a gene. Germline V gene sequence: CDR1 DFQATT, CDR2 SNEGSKA (reference sequence).